These T cell receptor beta chains were read from a single sample in a study of T cell changes during pregnancy in multiple sclerosis. Assay used: immunoSEQ multiplex PCR; TCRdb lists only in-frame clones, some missing. The sample has about 47,000 clones, about 90% seen once. Specimen: peripheral blood, collected in the first trimester of pregnancy. These receptors were collected from a female donor with multiple sclerosis, enrolled in a pregnancy study. The CDR3 runs from the conserved cysteine through the conserved F or W. Fields, in order: D gene, clone size, J gene, V gene, CDR3 DNA, CDR3 protein. A D gene is named only where the DNA matches it firmly. Not all rows give a size; the values are once, few, many and, for expanded clones, a class.

d_gene: NA
abundance: NA
j_gene: TRBJ1-5
v_gene: TRBV21-1
CDR3nt: TGTGCCAGCAGCAAAGAGAAAAGGGGGGACAGGGGAATTTGGTATAGCAATCAGCCCCAGCATTTT
CDR3aa: CASSKEKRGDRGIWYSNQPQHF

d_gene: NA
abundance: NA
j_gene: TRBJ2-7
v_gene: TRBV2
CDR3nt: TGTGCCAGCAGTGGACTATCCTACGAGCAGTACTTC
CDR3aa: CASSGLSYEQYF

d_gene: NA
abundance: NA
j_gene: TRBJ1-2
v_gene: TRBV9
CDR3nt: TGTGCCAGCAGCGCTTCGCGGGCTGTAAGCTACACCTTC
CDR3aa: CASSASRAVSYTF

d_gene: NA
abundance: NA
j_gene: TRBJ2-3
v_gene: TRBV6-6
CDR3nt: TGTGCCAGCAGTTACCGTCAGGGGCACCCCACAGATACGCAGTATTTT
CDR3aa: CASSYRQGHPTDTQYF

d_gene: NA
abundance: NA
j_gene: TRBJ2-7
v_gene: TRBV18
CDR3nt: TGTGCCAGCTCTAACGTCTTGGGGGCTCTCTACGAGCAGTACTTC
CDR3aa: CASSNVLGALYEQYF

d_gene: NA
abundance: NA
j_gene: TRBJ1-5
v_gene: TRBV2
CDR3nt: TGTGCCAGCAGTGAATCTGGGCAGGGGAGATATCAGCCCCAGCATTTT
CDR3aa: CASSESGQGRYQPQHF

d_gene: NA
abundance: NA
j_gene: TRBJ1-5
v_gene: TRBV2
CDR3nt: TGTGCCAGCGCCCCGGGGGATCAGCCCCAGCATTTT
CDR3aa: CASAPGDQPQHF

d_gene: NA
abundance: NA
j_gene: TRBJ1-1
v_gene: TRBV11-2
CDR3nt: TGTGCCAGCAGCTTAGAATTCGACACTGAAGCTTTCTTT
CDR3aa: CASSLEFDTEAFF

d_gene: TRBD1
abundance: NA
j_gene: TRBJ1-1
v_gene: TRBV30
CDR3nt: TGTGCCTGGAGTGACGGGACAGGGAGAAAAGCTTTCTTT
CDR3aa: CAWSDGTGRKAFF

d_gene: NA
abundance: few
j_gene: TRBJ2-3
v_gene: TRBV28
CDR3nt: TGTGCCAGCAGTTCTATGGGGGGGCTCCGTGGTGTAGATACGCAGTATTTT
CDR3aa: CASSSMGGLRGVDTQYF

d_gene: TRBD2
abundance: NA
j_gene: TRBJ2-5
v_gene: TRBV7-9
CDR3nt: TGTGCCAGCAGCTCACCAAGACTAGCGGTGGAGACCCAGTACTTC
CDR3aa: CASSSPRLAVETQYF

d_gene: NA
abundance: NA
j_gene: TRBJ2-6
v_gene: TRBV5-1
CDR3nt: TGCGCCAGCAGCTTGGAGGGAGCCCCGTACTCTGGGGCCAACGTCCTGACTTTC
CDR3aa: CASSLEGAPYSGANVLTF

d_gene: NA
abundance: NA
j_gene: TRBJ1-2
v_gene: TRBV4-1
CDR3nt: TGCGCCAGCAGCCAAGAGTCCGGGACACGGTATACGGGAGGCTACACCTTC
CDR3aa: CASSQESGTRYTGGYTF

d_gene: TRBD1
abundance: NA
j_gene: TRBJ1-4
v_gene: TRBV25-1
CDR3nt: TGTGCCAGCAGAGACAGGGTTGGGGAAAAACTGTTTTTT
CDR3aa: CASRDRVGEKLFF

d_gene: NA
abundance: NA
j_gene: TRBJ1-2
v_gene: TRBV28
CDR3nt: TGTGCCAGCAGCCCTGGACAGAGTAACTATGGCTACACCTTC
CDR3aa: CASSPGQSNYGYTF

d_gene: TRBD2
abundance: NA
j_gene: TRBJ2-1
v_gene: TRBV7-3
CDR3nt: TGTGCCAGCAGCTTATGGACTAGCGGGGGGCCCGGGTCGAATGAGCAGTTCTTC
CDR3aa: CASSLWTSGGPGSNEQFF

d_gene: NA
abundance: NA
j_gene: TRBJ2-1
v_gene: TRBV11-2
CDR3nt: TGTGCCAGCAGCTTCGGGGGTACCTACAATGAGCAGTTCTTC
CDR3aa: CASSFGGTYNEQFF

d_gene: NA
abundance: few
j_gene: TRBJ1-4
v_gene: TRBV4-1
CDR3nt: TGCGCCAGCAGCCAAGGGGCGGGGGAATACGCAACTAATGAAAAACTGTTTTTT
CDR3aa: CASSQGAGEYATNEKLFF

d_gene: NA
abundance: NA
j_gene: TRBJ1-5
v_gene: TRBV18
CDR3nt: TGTGCCAGCTCACCCGATGGAGGAGGCAATCAGCCCCAGCATTTT
CDR3aa: CASSPDGGGNQPQHF

d_gene: TRBD2
abundance: NA
j_gene: TRBJ2-7
v_gene: TRBV9
CDR3nt: TGTGCCAGCAGCCCTCACGCGCGGGGGGGCTCCTACGAGCAGTACTTC
CDR3aa: CASSPHARGGSYEQYF

d_gene: NA
abundance: NA
j_gene: TRBJ2-3
v_gene: TRBV7-3
CDR3nt: TGTGCCAGCAGCTTAACTGTAGTACTCACAGATACGCAGTATTTT
CDR3aa: CASSLTVVLTDTQYF

d_gene: NA
abundance: NA
j_gene: TRBJ2-1
v_gene: TRBV5-6
CDR3nt: TGTGCCAGCAGCTTCGGGTATGAGCAGTTCTTC
CDR3aa: CASSFGYEQFF